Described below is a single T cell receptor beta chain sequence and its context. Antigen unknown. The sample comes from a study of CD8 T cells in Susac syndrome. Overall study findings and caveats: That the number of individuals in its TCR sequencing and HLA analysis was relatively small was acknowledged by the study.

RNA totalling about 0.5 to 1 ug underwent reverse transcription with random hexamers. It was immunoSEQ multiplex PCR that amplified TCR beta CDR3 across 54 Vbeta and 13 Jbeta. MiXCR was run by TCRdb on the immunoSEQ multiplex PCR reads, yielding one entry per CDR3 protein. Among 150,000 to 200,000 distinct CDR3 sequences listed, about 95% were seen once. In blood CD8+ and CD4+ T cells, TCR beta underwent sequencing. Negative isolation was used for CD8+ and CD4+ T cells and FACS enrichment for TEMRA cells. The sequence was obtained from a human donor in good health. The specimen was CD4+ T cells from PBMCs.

The CDR3 loop is CATSRDPKAGQRGYTF. The CDR3 DNA reads TGTGCCACCAGCAGAGATCCCAAGGCAGGCCAGAGGGGCTACACCTTC. V is TRBV15 and J is TRBJ1-2, with D hard to call. Between the trimmed V and J ends, which lost 0 bases and 8 bases, there was a span of 19 bases. CDR1 LNHNV and CDR2 YYDKDF come from the germline V gene (reference sequence). The CDR3 has 16 amino acids. Full variable domain (remainder filled in from reference TRBV15 and TRBJ1-2): DAMVIQNPRYQVTQFGKPVTLSCSQTLNHNVMYWYQQKSSQAPKLLFHYYDKDFNNEADTPDNFQSRRPNTSFCFLDIRSPGLGDTAMYLCATSRDPKAGQRGYTFGSGTRLTVV.